Listed here are 18 T cell receptor beta chains from one sample, sequenced in a study of blood T cell repertoires in COVID-19. The protocol was immunoSEQ multiplex PCR, while the TCRdb copy is restricted to in-frame clones and leaves out a portion. The sample contains hundreds of thousands of clones, over 75% of which appear only once. Material for sequencing was PBMCs or T cells enriched from blood (not recorded which). These receptors all stem from a woman aged 40 to 50 who had recovered from COVID-19.

The gene calls are TRBV18 and TRBJ2-7; D not resolved. Trimming removed 3 bases at V and 7 bases at J, with 16 bases between. The germline CDR1 and CDR2 sequences are KGHSH and LQKENI. The CDR3 has 14 amino acids. The CDR3, as DNA: TGTGCCAGCTCACCGATTACCCCTGGAGAGGAGCAGTACTTC. Translated: CASSPITPGEEQYF.

The chain uses TRBV5-1 and TRBJ2-7; possible D gene TRBD1, 6 bases. Germline V gene sequence: CDR1 SGHRS, CDR2 YFSETQ. The CDR3 totals 14 residues. Trimming shortened V by 4 bases and J by 5 bases, and 16 bases separated the two germline ends. The CDR3 spells CASSPQTGSHEQYF. The CDR3 coding sequence is TGCGCCAGCAGCCCCCAGACAGGTAGCCACGAGCAGTACTTC.

The chain has TRBV27 and TRBJ1-6; D unclear. Germline CDR1 reads MNHEY; CDR2 reads SMNVEV (reference sequence). V was pared by 6 bases and J by 8 bases, with 17 bases between. This CDR3 has 15 residues. This CDR3 is CASRIGPLGDSPLHF. Written as DNA, the CDR3 is TGTGCCAGCAGGATAGGCCCGCTCGGGGATTCACCCCTCCACTTT.

The J gene is TRBJ1-2, the V gene TRBV11-3, with D uncertain. V gave up 5 bases and J gave up 4 bases, with 11 bases separating them. Germline V gene data show CDR1 as SGHNT and CDR2 as YENEEA. CDR3 length: 13 residues. The CDR3 loop reads CASSLLEGYGYTF. Written as DNA, the CDR3 is TGTGCCAGCAGCCTTTTAGAGGGCTATGGCTACACCTTC.

CDR3 region: CASSDSYRDKWRRQPQHF. The DNA of the CDR3 is TGTGCCAGCAGTGACTCCTACCGGGACAAATGGAGGAGGCAGCCCCAGCATTTT. The rearrangement joins TRBV6-4 to TRBJ1-5, with a tentative D call TRBD1 (6 bases). Trimming shortened V by 0 bases and J by 7 bases, and 22 bases separated the two germline ends. This CDR3 has 18 amino acids. Germline assignment: CDR1 MRHNA and CDR2 SNTAGT.

The genes are TRBV10-1 and TRBJ2-2; D is perhaps TRBD1 (6 bases). The length of the CDR3 is 14 residues. Trimming shortened V by 5 bases and J by 6 bases, and 13 bases separated the two germline ends. Germline CDR1 WNHNN, CDR2 SYGVQD (reference sequence). Written as DNA, the CDR3 is TGCGCCAGCAGTTACGACAGGCGGGCCGGGGAGCTGTTTTTT. This gives the protein CASSYDRRAGELFF.

V and J are TRBV27 and TRBJ2-1; TRBD1 matches at 10 bases. From germline, CDR1 is MNHEY and CDR2 SMNVEV (reference sequence). This CDR3 region has 16 residues. The trim removed 10 bases at V and 4 bases at J, leaving 13 bases unmatched. The CDR3 here is CATEFARDRGYNEQFF. The CDR3 DNA sequence: TGTGCCACCGAATTTGCCCGGGACAGGGGTTACAATGAGCAGTTCTTC.

This clone has only a few counts. The chain employs TRBV28 and TRBJ2-7; perhaps TRBD1 as D (5 bases). The CDR3 loop spans 13 amino acids. Germline CDR1 reads MDHEN; CDR2 reads SYDVKM. Trimming left V 7 bases short and J 4 bases short, with 14 bases between. For the CDR3, the DNA is TGTGCCAGCACCTCCAGACAGTCTTACGAGCAGTACTTC. This sequence encodes CASTSRQSYEQYF.

The rearrangement links TRBV6-2 or TRBV6-3 to TRBJ2-1, with D maybe TRBD2 (6 bases). The length of the CDR3 is 15 residues. Germline V gene sequence: CDR1 MNHEY, CDR2 SVGEGT. The V gene lost 6 bases and the J gene lost 0 bases, with 12 bases spanning the gap. The CDR3 DNA reads as TGTGCCAGCAGCATAGCGGTGAGCTCCTACAATGAGCAGTTCTTC. Protein: CASSIAVSSYNEQFF.

In its sample, this clone was seen once. The genes are TRBV5-1 and TRBJ1-4, with a tentative D call TRBD1 (6 bases). The V end was cut by 4 bases, the J end by 0 bases, with 16 bases between. This CDR3 contains 17 residues. Germline V CDR1 and CDR2: SGHRS, YFSETQ. In DNA form, the CDR3 reads TGCGCCAGCAGCCCGCTGACAGGAGCTGCAACTAATGAAAAACTGTTTTTT. Translating gives CASSPLTGAATNEKLFF.

Remarks on this clone: Mismatch with germline at one junction end may stem from a read error. The chain combines TRBV24-1 with TRBJ1-5; 7 positions agree with TRBD1. The CDR3 has 15 residues. Germline CDR1 is KGHDR and CDR2 is SFDVKD. The CDR3 region is CATSGLTGNDQPQHF. The CDR3 nucleotides are TGTGCCACCAGTGGTTTGACAGGGAATGATCAGCCCCAGCATTTT.

The CDR3 here is CASSQDERRNGYTF. DNA for the CDR3: TGCGCCAGCAGCCAAGATGAGAGGAGGAATGGCTACACCTTC. V gene TRBV4-1 combines with J gene TRBJ1-2; no reliable D call. Trimming cost V 0 bases and J 6 bases, with 11 bases left between them. Germline assignment: CDR1 MGHRA and CDR2 YSYEKL. CDR3 length equals 14 residues.

This rearrangement joins TRBV5-1 to TRBJ2-3; D perhaps matches TRBD2 (6 bases). CDR1 and CDR2 from the germline V gene are SGHRS and YFSETQ. The CDR3 is 14 residues long. The germline V and J ends were trimmed by 5 bases and 2 bases, with 12 bases remaining between them. CDR3 sequence (DNA): TGCGCCAGCAGTCCGGGACTCCTCACAGATACGCAGTATTTT. This sequence encodes CASSPGLLTDTQYF.

This clone was recorded once. The chain uses TRBV5-1 and TRBJ2-5, with 7 bases lining up with TRBD1. Per the germline V gene, CDR1 is SGHRS and CDR2 is YFSETQ. V was clipped by 0 bases and J by 5 bases; unmatched bases: 7. The CDR3 contains 15 residues. CDR3 in amino acids: CASSLVDRAAETQYF. The CDR3 DNA follows: TGCGCCAGCAGCTTGGTAGACAGGGCTGCGGAGACCCAGTACTTC.

This rearrangement joins TRBV19 to TRBJ2-2; possible D gene TRBD2, 7 bases. Germline V gene data show CDR1 as LNHDA and CDR2 as SQIVND (reference sequence). The CDR3 length is 21 residues. Deletions cut 5 bases from V and 0 bases from J, with 28 bases between. CDR3 residues: CASSPGGRTSVLVANTGELFF. In DNA form, the CDR3 reads TGTGCCAGTAGTCCCGGGGGGCGGACTAGTGTTCTCGTCGCGAACACCGGGGAGCTGTTTTTT.

V and J are TRBV19 and TRBJ1-1; the D is unclear. The germline gives CDR1 LNHDA, CDR2 SQIVND (reference sequence). This CDR3 contains 15 residues. V dropped 1 base and J dropped 3 bases, with 12 bases sitting between them. The CDR3 spells CASSIGRGRDTEAFF. DNA for the CDR3: TGTGCCAGTAGTATAGGAAGAGGAAGAGACACTGAAGCTTTCTTT.

The rearrangement links TRBV11-2 to TRBJ2-5; D call uncertain. The V gene lost 5 bases and the J gene lost 5 bases, with 9 bases spanning the gap. This CDR3 spans 12 amino acids. Looked up from germline, CDR1 is SGHAT and CDR2 is FQNNGV. CDR3 bases: TGTGCCAGCAGCCCGCCCCGGGAGACCCAGTACTTC. Translated: CASSPPRETQYF.

The chain carries TRBV2 and TRBJ2-1; 8 bases map to TRBD2. With V trimmed by 7 bases and J by 5 bases, 13 bases remained unmatched. Germline V lookup: CDR1 SNHLY, CDR2 FYNNEI. The CDR3 spans 16 residues. The CDR3 sequence is CASTLLAAGDHNEQFF. DNA for the CDR3: TGTGCCAGCACCCTGTTAGCAGCGGGGGACCACAATGAGCAGTTCTTC.